This T cell receptor beta chain is from a study of shared clonotypes between healthy human individuals. As handled by the study authors: Junction-only sequences without quality scores came from ImmunoSEQ, so filtering differed. Here immunoSEQ multiplex PCR was the method, and the copy in TCRdb shows in-frame clones only, minus some. V, J and clone size are taken as reported in that table, and D and trimming were inferred from the DNA itself. Altogether more than 2 million clones are present, 85% to 95% being singletons, with the ten largest covering roughly 1.1%. CD45RO-negative, CCR7-selected cells formed the naive CD8 fraction, which excluded terminally differentiated effector memory CD45RA+ cells. This CDR3 is built from 15 residues. Trimming shortened V by 10 bases and J by 3 bases, and 19 bases separated the two germline ends. Germline V lookup: CDR1 WNHNN, CDR2 SYGVQD (reference sequence). General study findings and limits: Represented diversity (both genetic and exposure-history) was limited by the small number of donors.

The sample holds one count of this clone. The target antigen is unknown. This sequence was found in a man younger than 35 in good health. The genes are TRBV10-1 and TRBJ1-5, with TRBD1 as a possible D gene (6 bases). Material: naive CD8+ T cells sorted from blood. CDR3 DNA sequence: TGCGCCACCCAGACAACAGGGTTAAACAATCAGCCCCAGCATTTT. Translated, it gives CATQTTGLNNQPQHF.